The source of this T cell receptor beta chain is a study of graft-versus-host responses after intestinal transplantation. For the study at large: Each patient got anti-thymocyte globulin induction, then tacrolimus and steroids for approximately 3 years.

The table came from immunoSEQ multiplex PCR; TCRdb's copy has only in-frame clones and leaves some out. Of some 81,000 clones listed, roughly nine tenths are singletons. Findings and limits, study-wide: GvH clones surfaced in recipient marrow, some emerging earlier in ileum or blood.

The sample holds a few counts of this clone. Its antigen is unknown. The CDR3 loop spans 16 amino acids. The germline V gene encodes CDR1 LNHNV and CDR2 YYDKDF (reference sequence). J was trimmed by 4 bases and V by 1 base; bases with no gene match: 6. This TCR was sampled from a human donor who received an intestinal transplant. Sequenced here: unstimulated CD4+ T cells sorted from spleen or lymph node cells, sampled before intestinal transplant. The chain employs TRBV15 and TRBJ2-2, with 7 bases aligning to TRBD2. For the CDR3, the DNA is TGTGCCACCAGCAGAGTGGTCAGGGAGGGCACCGGGGAGCTGTTTTTT. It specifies CATSRVVREGTGELFF.